Following are 23 T cell receptor beta chains from one sample sequenced in a study of T cell responses to AZD1222 COVID-19 vaccine. Produced via immunoSEQ multiplex PCR; TCRdb's table is partial and in-frame only. Of more than 250,000 clones in the sample, approximately 93% were seen once. The sequences come from peripheral blood, collected on day 0 of AZD1222 vaccination. The receptors shown here come from an adult in good health.

This sequence joins TRBV30 and TRBJ2-7; a weak D match, TRBD1 (5 bases). Germline CDR1 reads GTSNPN; CDR2 reads SVGIG (reference sequence). This CDR3 has 11 residues. V lost 1 base and J lost 6, with 7 bases in between. CDR3 sequence (DNA): TGTGCCTGGAGTGGGGGCGGCGAGCAGTACTTC. Amino acids: CAWSGGGEQYF.

V is TRBV29-1 and J is TRBJ2-7; 8 nucleotides agree with TRBD1. Germline V gene sequence: CDR1 SQVTM, CDR2 ANQGSEA. The CDR3 is made up of 15 amino acids. The J segment lost 0 bases and the V segment lost 2 bases, leaving 6 bases of the junction unmatched. CDR3 protein: CSVESGQGISYEQYF. CDR3 bases: TGCAGCGTTGAATCTGGACAGGGAATCTCCTACGAGCAGTACTTC.

CDR3 in amino acids: CASSLARGAYNEQFF. The CDR3 DNA follows: TGTGCCAGCAGCCTAGCCCGGGGGGCCTACAATGAGCAGTTCTTC. This chain links TRBV27 with TRBJ2-1; 7 nucleotides line up with TRBD2. The CDR3 contains 15 residues. V shed 6 bases and J 2 bases; nucleotides not matched to a gene: 7. From germline, CDR1 is MNHEY and CDR2 SMNVEV (reference sequence).

The chain links TRBV7-9 to TRBJ2-1; 9 positions agree with TRBD1. Per germline, CDR1 SEHNR and CDR2 FQNEAQ (reference sequence). The junction had 10 bases not matched to a gene; V was cut back by 5 bases and J by 5 bases. The CDR3 is 16 residues long. CDR3 sequence: CASSPRPGTGHNEQFF. The CDR3 nucleotides read TGTGCCAGCAGCCCCAGACCGGGGACAGGGCACAATGAGCAGTTCTTC.

The J gene is TRBJ2-1, the V gene TRBV5-1; 8 positions match TRBD1. The length of the CDR3 is 15 residues. Germline CDR1 SGHRS, CDR2 YFSETQ. V shed 4 bases, J shed 4 bases, and the junction held 7 bases outside the gene matches. CDR3 residues: CASSPTGTGYNEQFF. CDR3 coding DNA: TGCGCCAGCAGCCCGACCGGGACAGGATACAATGAGCAGTTCTTC. Filled out from reference TRBV5-1 and TRBJ2-1, the complete variable domain reads KAGVTQTPRYLIKTRGQQVTLSCSPISGHRSVSWYQQTPGQGLQFLFEYFSETQRNKGNFPGRFSGRQFSNSRSEMNVSTLELGDSALYLCASSPTGTGYNEQFFGPGTRLTVL.

This chain uses TRBV7-9 with TRBJ2-1; D may be TRBD2 (6 bases). Germline V gives CDR1 SEHNR, CDR2 FQNEAQ (reference sequence). Trimming took 5 bases from V and 9 from J, leaving 17 bases between them. The length of the CDR3 is 14 residues. The CDR3, as DNA: TGTGCCAGCAGCCGGTACCACGGGGGAGGTGAGCAGTTCTTC. Translation: CASSRYHGGGEQFF.

V usage is TRBV27 and J usage is TRBJ1-1; 8 bases align to TRBD1. Germline V lookup: CDR1 MNHEY, CDR2 SMNVEV (reference sequence). The CDR3 is 16 residues long. Losses at the gene ends were 0 bases for V and 5 bases for J; bases not matched to a gene: 8. The CDR3 region has the DNA TGTGCCAGCAGTTTATCCCCTGGACAGGGAGGAACTGAAGCTTTCTTT. This encodes CASSLSPGQGGTEAFF.

The chain carries TRBV5-6 and TRBJ1-4; 7 bases are a match to TRBD1. The trim removed 1 base at V and 3 bases at J, leaving 9 bases unmatched. The CDR3 runs 17 residues. Germline assignment: CDR1 SGHDT and CDR2 YYEEEE. CDR3 sequence reads: CASSLFKRGQANEKLFF. CDR3 nucleotide sequence: TGTGCCAGCAGCTTGTTTAAAAGGGGGCAAGCTAATGAAAAACTGTTTTTT.

The chain has TRBV28 and TRBJ1-5, with 7 bases aligning to TRBD1. The V and J ends lost 6 bases and 3 bases, in that order; junction bases with no gene match: 8. The CDR3 is 15 residues long. Germline V lookup: CDR1 MDHEN, CDR2 SYDVKM. DNA for the CDR3: TGTGCCAGCAGGGGCGGGACAGTAATCAATCAGCCCCAGCATTTT. It codes for CASRGGTVINQPQHF.

The genes are TRBV5-1 and TRBJ1-2, with TRBD1 matching over 7 bases. Germline V CDR1 and CDR2: SGHRS, YFSETQ. The ends lost 2 bases at V and 8 bases at J; junction bases unmatched: 9. The length of the CDR3 is 14 residues. In nucleotides, the CDR3 is TGCGCCAGCAGCTTCGCCGGGACAGCCCTGGGCTACACCTTC. Amino acid sequence: CASSFAGTALGYTF.

This CDR3 is CASITGVSNQPQHF. Written as DNA, the CDR3 is TGTGCCAGCATCACAGGGGTTAGCAATCAGCCCCAGCATTTT. The rearrangement uses TRBV28 and TRBJ1-5; 7 nucleotides line up with TRBD1. CDR1 is MDHEN, CDR2 SYDVKM, per germline. Trimming removed 7 bases from V and 0 bases from J; junction bases left unmatched: 3. The CDR3 consists of 14 residues.

This chain's CDR3 is CASSHAVAGGPGEQYF. Written as DNA, the CDR3 is TGTGCCAGCAGCCATGCGGTAGCGGGAGGGCCGGGCGAGCAGTACTTC. The J gene is TRBJ2-7, the V gene TRBV3-1 (or the pseudogene TRBV3-2); 11 nucleotides align to TRBD2. The CDR3 is 16 amino acids. From germline, CDR1 is LGHDT and CDR2 YNNKEL (reference sequence). V gave up 3 bases and J gave up 6 bases; unmatched junction bases: 10.

The gene calls are TRBV28 and TRBJ2-7, with TRBD1 matching 10 bases. Germline CDR1 MDHEN, CDR2 SYDVKM. The trim removed 6 bases at V and 1 base at J, leaving 9 bases unmatched. The CDR3 totals 16 residues. For the CDR3, the DNA is TGTGCCAGCAGCTCCCCCGGACAGGGGGGTTCCTACGAGCAGTACTTC. The encoded protein is CASSSPGQGGSYEQYF.

This clone was detected only once. This chain connects TRBV9 to TRBJ1-6; tentatively, D is TRBD1 (5 bases). CDR3 length: 15 residues. V was clipped by 2 bases and J by 7 bases, with 13 bases between them. Germline V gene lookup returns CDR1 SGDLS and CDR2 YYNGEE. The CDR3 DNA sequence: TGTGCCAGCAGCGTGACAGCTCCTGAGAATTCACCCCTCCACTTT. Its protein is CASSVTAPENSPLHF.

The chain is built from TRBV3-1 (or the pseudogene TRBV3-2) and TRBJ2-7; maybe TRBD2 (6 bases). V dropped 4 bases and J dropped 5 bases, with 18 bases sitting between them. The CDR3 covers 15 residues. CDR1 and CDR2 (germline): LGHDT, YNNKEL (reference sequence). In nucleotides, the CDR3 is TGTGCCAGCAGCCCCCAGGCCCCGGGGGTCCACGAGCAGTACTTC. This translates into CASSPQAPGVHEQYF.

V and J are TRBV12-3 or TRBV12-4 and TRBJ1-4; no reliable D call. Trimming cost V 4 bases and J 10 bases, with 10 bases left between them. CDR3 length: 12 amino acids. The CDR3 protein is CASSSDLGKLFF. As DNA, the CDR3 is TGTGCCAGCAGTTCGGATCTCGGAAAACTGTTTTTT.

The chain links TRBV12-5 to TRBJ1-1; D uncertain. CDR1 is LGHNT, CDR2 FRNRAP, per germline. Trimming took off 2 bases at V and 1 base at J, with 5 bases between the two ends. CDR3 length: 13 residues. The CDR3 is CASGLTANTEAFF. DNA of the CDR3: TGTGCTAGTGGTTTGACGGCGAACACTGAAGCTTTCTTT.

The CDR3 here is CASSINGGMIPNQPQHF. The DNA for the CDR3 is TGTGCCAGTAGTATTAACGGAGGAATGATTCCCAATCAGCCCCAGCATTTT. The rearrangement joins TRBV19 to TRBJ1-5, with D uncertain. This CDR3 has 17 residues. The germline gives CDR1 LNHDA, CDR2 SQIVND (reference sequence). V lost 3 bases to trimming and J lost 3 bases, with 18 bases between them. Complete variable domain (other parts from reference TRBV19 and TRBJ1-5): DGGITQSPKYLFRKEGQNVTLSCEQNLNHDAMYWYRQDPGQGLRLIYYSQIVNDFQKGDIAEGYSVSREKKESFPLTVTSAQKNPTAFYLCASSINGGMIPNQPQHFGDGTRLSIL.

The chain combines TRBV3-1 (or the pseudogene TRBV3-2) with TRBJ1-5; no definite D call. The V end lost 3 bases, the J end lost 15 bases, and 12 bases lay between the germline ends. The CDR3 contains 11 residues. Germline V lookup: CDR1 LGHDT, CDR2 YNNKEL (reference sequence). In nucleotides, the CDR3 is TGTGCCAGCAGCCAGGGAGATTCCCGGCATTTT. Its protein is CASSQGDSRHF.

This chain connects TRBV28 to TRBJ1-2, with D possibly matching TRBD1 (6 bases). The CDR3 runs to 13 residues. CDR1 and CDR2 from the germline V gene are MDHEN and SYDVKM. The ends were cut back, 5 bases at V and 8 bases at J, with 15 bases in the middle. The CDR3, as DNA: TGTGCCAGCAGTAGTACAGGGTATGGCGGCTACACCTTC. It codes for CASSSTGYGGYTF.

The rearrangement joins TRBV6-5 to TRBJ1-2, with TRBD1 identical over 10 bases. The CDR3 has 12 amino acids. Germline-derived CDR1 and CDR2 are MNHEY and SVGAGI. Germline trimming cut 4 bases from V and 12 bases from J; bases unmatched to any gene: 5. The CDR3 protein is CASSSPGQGNTF. The CDR3 bases are TGTGCCAGCAGTTCGCCGGGACAGGGGAACACCTTC.

The chain uses TRBV9 and TRBJ2-7; TRBD2 matches 12 bases. V shed 7 bases and J 4 bases; nucleotides not matched to a gene: 6. CDR1 and CDR2 from the germline V gene are SGDLS and YYNGEE. The CDR3 runs to 14 residues. The CDR3: CASSRTSGKYEQYF. In DNA, the CDR3 is TGTGCCAGCTCCCGGACTAGCGGGAAGTACGAGCAGTACTTC.

This rearrangement joins TRBV5-8 to TRBJ2-5, with D unresolved. With 2 bases removed from V and 4 bases from J, the gap between germline ends came to 9 bases. Germline CDR1 is SGHTS and CDR2 is YDEGEE. The CDR3 loop spans 13 amino acids. The CDR3 here is CASSFSGRETQYF. DNA of the CDR3: TGTGCCAGCAGCTTTAGTGGACGAGAGACCCAGTACTTC.